Listed below are T cell receptor beta chains from one sample, sequenced in a study of blood T cell repertoires in COVID-19. Assay: immunoSEQ multiplex PCR; the TCRdb copy retains only in-frame clones and omits some. The sample yields about 100,000 clones, 80% to 90% seen once. Input material: PBMCs or T cells enriched from blood (not recorded which). Receptors were obtained from a woman in her 50s who had recovered from COVID-19. CDR3s include the opening cysteine and the closing phenylalanine or tryptophan. Fields, in order: clone size, J gene, D gene, V gene, CDR3 DNA, CDR3 protein. D genes are given only for firm matches. Some rows have no size entry. The others give once, few or many, or a class for an expanded clone.

few TRBJ1-6 TRBD1 TRBV4-2 TGTGCCAGCAGCCTCACTTTCGGGACAGAAAATTCACCCCTCCACTTT CASSLTFGTENSPLHF
. TRBJ2-7 TRBD1 TRBV6-5 TGTGCCAGCAGTTACTCGGACAGGGTGAGATCCTACGAGCAGTACTTC CASSYSDRVRSYEQYF
. TRBJ1-1 . TRBV7-8 TGTGCCAGCAGCCTAAGCACAGGGAGCACTGAAGCTTTCTTT CASSLSTGSTEAFF
. TRBJ2-7 . TRBV5-1 TGCGCCAGCAGCTTGGGGGGGGGCGGAGCCTCCTACGAGCAGTACTTC CASSLGGGGASYEQYF
. TRBJ1-1 . TRBV5-1 TGCGCCAGCAGCTTGGAAGGCGGGGCTAACACTGAAGCTTTCTTT CASSLEGGANTEAFF
. TRBJ2-5 . TRBV5-1 TGCGCCAGCAGCCCGGTAGCGTGGGGGCAGGAGACCCAGTACTTC CASSPVAWGQETQYF
. TRBJ1-2 . TRBV28 TGTGCCAGCAGCCCGCGGACAGTCTATGGCTACACCTTC CASSPRTVYGYTF
few TRBJ1-1 . TRBV7-9 TGTGCCAGCAGCTTACTTTGGGGGGTGGCTTTCTTT CASSLLWGVAFF
. TRBJ2-5 TRBD2 TRBV5-8 TGTGCCAGCAGCCTCCAGCGGGGGGGCCGAGAGACCCAGTACTTC CASSLQRGGRETQYF
. TRBJ2-7 . TRBV2 TGTGCCAGCACCTCAACCGGGAGCTCCTACGAGCAGTACTTC CASTSTGSSYEQYF